This TCR beta chain was recovered during a study of CD8+ T cells in alopecia areata. Study conclusions and caveats: Normal skin contains resident alphabeta T cells, and these are also sequenced in scalp samples.

Treatment in this sample: oral pan-JAK inhibitor, 5-10 mg twice daily. V lost 4 bases and J lost 4, with 11 bases in between. CDR1 is MNHEY, CDR2 SMNVEV, per germline (reference sequence). The CDR3 extends over 13 amino acids. This clone showed up just a few times. Its antigen is currently unknown. The sequencing template was cDNA reverse transcribed from extracted RNA. Profiled with immunoSEQ multiplex PCR; TCRdb holds only in-frame clones, not every one. The sample lists about 150,000 clones; about 51% were seen once. The TCR was taken from a human donor with alopecia areata. The source was CD8+ T cells sorted from blood, collected at week 4, from a patient treated with tofacitinib. This chain links TRBV27 with TRBJ2-7; D may correspond to TRBD1 or TRBD2 (6 bases each). CDR3 residues: CASSYSGAYEQYF. CDR3 bases: TGTGCCAGCAGTTATTCGGGGGCTTACGAGCAGTACTTC.